Below are 32 T cell receptor beta chains sequenced from a single sample in a study of neurological immune-mediated disorders. TCRdb independently ran MiXCR on the 5' RACE reads; one entry per CDR3 protein. The sample records over 55,000 distinct CDR3 sequences, 2% to 3% being singletons. The sequenced sample was PBMCs. Source of these receptors: a man over 45 with multiple sclerosis.

V gene TRBV9 combines with J gene TRBJ2-3; 9 nucleotides align to TRBD2. The CDR3 length is 18 residues. Germline V gives CDR1 SGDLS, CDR2 YYNGEE. The V segment lost 0 bases and the J segment 8 bases; nucleotides outside the gene matches: 16. The CDR3 here is CASSVDLGLAGRTITQYF. The CDR3 DNA is TGTGCCAGCAGCGTAGATTTGGGTCTAGCGGGGAGAACCATTACGCAGTATTTT.

This clonotype occurred many times. CDR3 bases: TGTGCCAGCAGCTTAGTGGGGGCAGCTGAAGCTTTCTTT. This sequence encodes CASSLVGAAEAFF. The gene calls are TRBV7-9 and TRBJ1-1; D might be TRBD1 (6 bases). The V end lost 1 base, the J end lost 6 bases, and 9 bases lay between the germline ends. Germline V gene lookup returns CDR1 SEHNR and CDR2 FQNEAQ (reference sequence). The CDR3 spans 13 residues.

There are many counts of this clonotype. The rearrangement joins TRBV5-1 to TRBJ2-7; D might be TRBD2 (6 bases). CDR1 is SGHRS and CDR2 is YFSETQ in the germline V gene. V shed 7 bases and J shed 3 bases, with 14 bases lying between them. The length of the CDR3 is 13 residues. CDR3 sequence (DNA): TGCGCCAGCGGCGGGGACCGCAACTACGAGCAGTACTTC. Amino acids: CASGGDRNYEQYF.

This clonotype was counted at least ten times. The chain recombines TRBV5-1 with TRBJ2-5; 7 nucleotides align to TRBD2. J gave up 1 base and V 3 bases, and 6 bases lay outside the gene matches. The germline gives CDR1 SGHRS, CDR2 YFSETQ. The CDR3 is made up of 15 amino acids. CDR3 DNA: TGCGCCAGCAGCTGGGGGGACTATGGCCAAGAGACCCAGTACTTC. Translation gives CASSWGDYGQETQYF.

This clonotype came up many times. The V and J genes are TRBV10-3 and TRBJ2-1, with 9 bases matching TRBD1. The CDR3 sequence is 15 residues long. Germline V gene sequence: CDR1 ENHRY, CDR2 SYGVKD. V was clipped by 6 bases and J by 5 bases; unmatched bases: 8. This CDR3 reads CAISEEQGAHNEQFF. CDR3 in DNA: TGTGCCATCAGCGAGGAACAGGGGGCCCACAATGAGCAGTTCTTC.

This clonotype was counted ten times or more. The chain carries TRBV18 and TRBJ1-2; the D is unclear. The length of the CDR3 is 14 residues. Trimming left V 1 base short and J 6 bases short, with 12 bases between. Germline V lookup: CDR1 KGHSH, CDR2 LQKENI. The CDR3 bases are TGTGCCAGCTCACCACAGAAAGCGAGGGATGGCTACACCTTC. It yields the protein CASSPQKARDGYTF.

Many counts were recorded for this clonotype. The chain couples TRBV5-6 to TRBJ1-2; 7 positions match TRBD1. V gave up 3 bases and J gave up 6 bases; unmatched junction bases: 11. This CDR3 is 15 amino acids long. Germline-derived CDR1 and CDR2 are SGHDT and YYEEEE. The CDR3 here is CASSSITDREDGYTF. Here the CDR3 DNA reads TGTGCCAGCAGCTCCATAACCGACAGGGAGGATGGCTACACCTTC.

This clonotype has a count of ten or more. This chain connects TRBV28 to TRBJ1-1, with D uncertain. Germline CDR1 and CDR2: MDHEN and SYDVKM. V dropped 4 bases and J dropped 1 base, with 10 bases sitting between them. The CDR3 spans 14 residues. CDR3 sequence reads: CASSSRESNTEAFF. The CDR3 DNA reads as TGTGCCAGCAGTTCCCGAGAGTCGAACACTGAAGCTTTCTTT.

At least ten counts were recorded for this clonotype. The rearrangement links TRBV20-1 to TRBJ1-3, with D possibly matching TRBD1 (5 bases). This CDR3 has 13 amino acids. The germline CDR1 and CDR2 sequences are DFQATT and SNEGSKA (reference sequence). V lost 3 bases, J lost 6 bases, and 12 bases lay in between. The CDR3 region has the DNA TGCAGTGCTAGTGGGGGGACCAAAAACACCATATATTTT. It yields the protein CSASGGTKNTIYF.

This clonotype was counted between two and nine times. This chain connects TRBV5-1 to TRBJ2-3; no definite D call. From germline, CDR1 is SGHRS and CDR2 YFSETQ. CDR3 length: 13 amino acids. V was pared by 5 bases and J by 2 bases, with 9 bases between. CDR3 in DNA: TGCGCCAGCAGACGGGTCTTCACAGATACGCAGTATTTT. It codes for CASRRVFTDTQYF.

This clonotype was detected ten times or more. This sequence joins TRBV7-6 and TRBJ1-1; D ambiguous. There are 14 residues in the CDR3. Trimming cost V 1 base and J 0 bases, with 6 bases left between them. Germline CDR1 is SGHVS and CDR2 is FNYEAQ. The CDR3 sequence is CASSLGELNTEAFF. Written as DNA, the CDR3 is TGTGCCAGCAGCTTAGGCGAGTTGAACACTGAAGCTTTCTTT.

This clonotype was detected ten times or more. The V call is TRBV20-1, the J call TRBJ1-2; weak D call: TRBD1 (5 bases). The CDR3 runs 14 residues. Germline V lookup: CDR1 DFQATT, CDR2 SNEGSKA (reference sequence). V gave up 6 bases and J gave up 4 bases, with 18 bases separating them. The CDR3 DNA sequence: TGCAGTGCCACCCCCAGGGTGATTGGCTATGGCTACACCTTC. It codes for CSATPRVIGYGYTF.

Many counts were recorded for this clonotype. The chain joins TRBV7-2 to TRBJ2-3, with 9 bases aligning to TRBD1. The germline CDR1 and CDR2 sequences are SGHTA and FQGNSA. V was clipped by 5 bases and J by 3 bases; unmatched bases: 6. CDR3 size: 15 residues. DNA of the CDR3: TGTGCCAGCAGCCCCAGACAGGGGGAGACAGATACGCAGTATTTT. This sequence encodes CASSPRQGETDTQYF.

This clonotype came up many times. The genes are TRBV5-6 and TRBJ2-1; 9 bases are shared with TRBD1. Trimming took 3 bases from V and 10 from J; bases not matched to a gene: 5. This CDR3 region has 13 residues. Per germline, CDR1 SGHDT and CDR2 YYEEEE. The CDR3 loop reads CASSSLDRGEQFF. CDR3 bases: TGTGCCAGCAGCTCCTTGGACAGGGGAGAGCAGTTCTTC.

This clonotype came up many times. The genes are TRBV10-3 and TRBJ2-7; 12 nucleotides line up with TRBD1. Germline-derived CDR1 and CDR2 are ENHRY and SYGVKD. CDR3 length: 14 residues. Trimming removed 7 bases from V and 4 bases from J; junction bases left unmatched: 5. The CDR3 region is CAIKGTGGLYEQYF. For the CDR3, the DNA is TGTGCCATCAAAGGGACAGGGGGCCTATACGAGCAGTACTTC.

This clonotype was counted many times. The rearrangement links TRBV7-2 to TRBJ2-2; D ambiguous. Per germline, CDR1 SGHTA and CDR2 FQGNSA. The CDR3 length is 14 residues. Trimming removed 1 base from V and 2 bases from J, with 5 bases in between. The CDR3 sequence is CASSLVVNTGELFF. CDR3 nucleotide sequence: TGTGCCAGCAGCTTAGTGGTAAACACCGGGGAGCTGTTTTTT.

This clonotype was picked up many times. This rearrangement joins TRBV7-8 to TRBJ1-4; no definite D call. Germline lookup yields CDR1 SGHVS and CDR2 FQNEAQ. V lost 4 bases to trimming and J lost 4 bases, with 10 bases between them. The CDR3 spans 14 residues. This CDR3 reads CASSSGRFNEKLFF. The CDR3 DNA follows: TGTGCCAGCAGCTCGGGGAGGTTTAATGAAAAACTGTTTTTT. Drawing the rest from reference TRBV7-8 and TRBJ1-4, the complete variable domain is GAGVSQSPRYKVAKRGQDVALRCDPISGHVSLFWYQQALGQGPEFLTYFQNEAQLDKSGLPSDRFFAERPEGSVSTLKIQRTQQEDSAVYLCASSSGRFNEKLFFGSGTQLSVL.

This clonotype was found many times. The chain is built from TRBV27 and TRBJ1-6, with D unresolved. V was trimmed by 0 bases and J by 10 bases, leaving 10 bases between them. The CDR3 is 14 residues long. Germline lookup yields CDR1 MNHEY and CDR2 SMNVEV (reference sequence). The CDR3, as DNA: TGTGCCAGCAGTTTATCTGGGAGGTACTCACCCCTCCACTTT. Translating gives CASSLSGRYSPLHF.

This clonotype showed up many times. V gene TRBV20-1 combines with J gene TRBJ2-2, with 8 bases that match TRBD2. V dropped 5 bases and J dropped 1; count of bases not matched to a gene: 3. Germline V gene sequence: CDR1 DFQATT, CDR2 SNEGSKA (reference sequence). CDR3 length: 14 residues. The CDR3 DNA reads TGCAGTGCTGCCCTAGCGGGGAACACCGGGGAGCTGTTTTTT. Protein: CSAALAGNTGELFF.

This clonotype was observed many times. The V call is TRBV24-1, the J call TRBJ2-3; a possible D gene is TRBD1 (6 bases). Trimming removed 2 bases at V and 4 bases at J, with 12 bases between. From germline, CDR1 is KGHDR and CDR2 SFDVKD. The CDR3 has 15 residues. The CDR3 sequence: CATSDSTGRPDTQYF. In nucleotides, the CDR3 is TGTGCCACCAGTGATTCGACAGGAAGGCCAGATACGCAGTATTTT.

This clonotype was observed at least ten times. V gene TRBV7-2 combines with J gene TRBJ2-5; 7 bases line up with TRBD2. The CDR3 consists of 16 residues. CDR1 is SGHTA, CDR2 FQGNSA, per germline. V gave up 0 bases and J gave up 1 base; unmatched junction bases: 5. CDR3 sequence reads: CASSLAGGSFQETQYF. The DNA for the CDR3 is TGTGCCAGCAGCTTAGCGGGGGGGTCCTTCCAAGAGACCCAGTACTTC.

The table lists this clonotype with many counts. The V call is TRBV12-3 or TRBV12-4, the J call TRBJ1-5; possible D gene TRBD1, 5 bases. The CDR3 runs to 16 residues. Trimming pared 5 bases from V and 7 bases from J, leaving 21 bases between. The CDR3 region has the DNA TGTGCCAGCAGTGTCGGGACGCCCGGATCGAGGCAGCCCCAGCATTTT. Its translation is CASSVGTPGSRQPQHF.

There are many counts of this clonotype. The chain uses TRBV7-2 and TRBJ2-3; D could derive from TRBD1 or TRBD2 (5 bases each). The ends were cut back, 8 bases at V and 3 bases at J, with 18 bases in the middle. The CDR3 consists of 15 residues. Germline-derived CDR1 and CDR2 are SGHTA and FQGNSA. The CDR3: CASGEARGRTDTQYF. In DNA form, the CDR3 reads TGTGCCAGCGGCGAGGCAAGGGGACGAACAGATACGCAGTATTTT.

This clonotype was seen at least ten times. V is TRBV10-3 and J is TRBJ2-1; D unresolved. Between the trimmed V and J ends, which lost 3 bases and 10 bases, there was a span of 13 bases. From germline, CDR1 is ENHRY and CDR2 SYGVKD. The CDR3 covers 13 residues. CDR3 DNA sequence: TGTGCCATCAGTGAAATCAGTTCCGGGGAGCAGTTCTTC. It translates to CAISEISSGEQFF.

In its sample, this clonotype was seen many times. The J gene is TRBJ2-5, the V gene TRBV6-2 or TRBV6-3, with a possible D match to TRBD2 (5 bases). The CDR3 has 14 residues. V was clipped by 3 bases and J by 4 bases, with 12 bases between them. Germline loops: CDR1 MNHEY, CDR2 SVGEGT. DNA of the CDR3: TGTGCCAGCAGTTATGACCTGGAGGCAGAGACCCAGTACTTC. It is translated as CASSYDLEAETQYF.

This clonotype ranks as medium-sized (0.01 to 0.1%). The V and J genes are TRBV7-8 and TRBJ2-2; D call uncertain. Looked up from germline, CDR1 is SGHVS and CDR2 is FQNEAQ. V lost 1 base and J 6 bases, leaving 3 bases between the germline ends. The CDR3 is 12 amino acids. CDR3 in amino acids: CASSLGPGELFF. The CDR3, as DNA: TGTGCCAGCAGCTTAGGACCCGGGGAGCTGTTTTTT. Supplemented by reference TRBV7-8 and TRBJ2-2, the full variable domain reads GAGVSQSPRYKVAKRGQDVALRCDPISGHVSLFWYQQALGQGPEFLTYFQNEAQLDKSGLPSDRFFAERPEGSVSTLKIQRTQQEDSAVYLCASSLGPGELFFGEGSRLTVL.

This clonotype has at least ten counts. J is TRBJ2-5 and V is TRBV5-1; possibly TRBD1 for D (5 bases). The V gene's germline CDR1 is SGHRS and CDR2 YFSETQ. Between the trimmed V and J ends, which lost 0 bases and 1 base, there was a span of 10 bases. The CDR3 consists of 15 residues. This chain's CDR3 is CASSLDTGPQETQYF. The CDR3 bases are TGCGCCAGCAGCTTGGACACAGGACCCCAAGAGACCCAGTACTTC.

This clonotype was detected many times. The V gene is TRBV12-3 or TRBV12-4, the J gene TRBJ2-7, with D hard to call. This CDR3 spans 14 amino acids. Trimming shortened V by 4 bases and J by 4 bases, and 14 bases separated the two germline ends. CDR3 bases: TGTGCCAGCAGTTCCCCACCTTTGGGTTACGAGCAGTACTTC. Translated, it gives CASSSPPLGYEQYF.

Many counts were recorded for this clonotype. The CDR3 sequence is CASSSGTTTGELFF. Here the CDR3 DNA reads TGCGCCAGCAGCTCCGGGACTACCACCGGGGAGCTGTTTTTT. The chain employs TRBV5-1 and TRBJ2-2; 7 bases map to TRBD2. Germline V gene lookup returns CDR1 SGHRS and CDR2 YFSETQ. The CDR3 sequence is 14 residues long. The ends lost 3 bases at V and 4 bases at J; junction bases unmatched: 3.

This clonotype was seen repeatedly, ten times or more. The rearrangement joins TRBV6-2 or TRBV6-3 to TRBJ2-1, with D perhaps matching TRBD1 (5 bases). The CDR3 totals 12 residues. Trimming pared 4 bases from V and 10 bases from J, leaving 11 bases between. Germline CDR1 is MNHEY and CDR2 is SVGEGT. CDR3 sequence: CASSFQGGEQFF. In DNA, the CDR3 is TGTGCCAGCAGTTTTCAGGGTGGGGAGCAGTTCTTC.

This clonotype qualifies as medium-sized. The J gene is TRBJ1-1, the V gene TRBV7-9; D uncertain. V was trimmed by 5 bases and J by 4 bases, leaving 8 bases between them. Germline CDR1 SEHNR, CDR2 FQNEAQ (reference sequence). There are 12 residues in the CDR3. The CDR3 region has the DNA TGTGCCAGCAGCCTCTCGGGCACTGAAGCTTTCTTT. Amino acids: CASSLSGTEAFF.

In its sample, this clonotype was seen many times. This sequence joins TRBV28 and TRBJ1-1, with D unclear. CDR3 length: 13 amino acids. Germline loops: CDR1 MDHEN, CDR2 SYDVKM. Trimming took off 2 bases at V and 1 base at J, with 5 bases between the two ends. Here the CDR3 reads CASSLLRNTEAFF. In nucleotides, the CDR3 is TGTGCCAGCAGTTTACTCCGGAACACTGAAGCTTTCTTT.